This paragraph covers one TCR beta chain sequence. This clone's antigen is unknown. Per-nucleotide qualities are absent, and no much larger clonotype sits a single base away. CDR1 SGHDT and CDR2 YYEEEE are derived from the germline V gene. Trimmed from V: 1 base; trimmed from J: 2 bases; junction bases lacking a gene match: 4. Its CDR3 holds 16 amino acids, cysteine through phenylalanine. Kept here is only the CDR3 DNA, which spans 48 bases and is read in frame from base 1. The entry originates in a study of cytomegalovirus exposure and HLA in healthy donors (dated by TCRdb to the late 2010s). Describing the broader study: In an earlier analysis of around 540 of the donors, roughly 300 Gb of sequence data and 90 million to 120 million unique TCR beta sequences from 150 million to 200 million T cells were reported. Roughly 300 gigabases of sequencing data and around 87 million unique TCR sequences were included in an early release covering roughly 600 HLA-typed donors. Of the roughly 400 genotyped donors, approximately 80% fell in the genetic ancestry cluster associated with self-reported Caucasian donors. The study aimed to test whether cataloging public T cell receptors could reveal signatures of past pathogen exposure. The study used immunosequencing to profile the T cell repertoires of around 600 subjects and linked those repertoires to cytomegalovirus serostatus. Along with the roughly 670-subject first cohort, a separate validation cohort of over 90 different subjects was used. To predict cytomegalovirus infection status, the study brought together high-throughput TCR immunosequencing, statistical association of individual TCRs with disease status, and machine learning. To study patterns of TCR occurrence, a later analysis re-analyzed previously published TCR beta repertoires from more than 550 donors and added high-resolution HLA genotyping. Rather than drawing on any new phenotypic data, the later analysis identified candidate immune exposures from TCR beta sequences and the way those sequences occurred across donors. To decide whether each TCR beta V gene segment behaved as functional or pseudogenic, an earlier analysis of over 500 of the donors relied on high-throughput TCR beta sequencing. Donor age, sex, ethnicity and CMV serostatus were compiled together with the repertoire data. In a later genetic analysis, genome-wide SNP genotypes for about 55% of the roughly 700 donors were used, and that subset was treated as a discovery cohort. Every discovery cohort repertoire had been produced on one sequencing platform. HLA typing covered class I and class II loci at four-digit resolution. Typing coverage varied by locus: roughly 620-640 donors for A, B, C, DRB1 and DQB1; roughly 520 for DQA1; nearly 610 for DPA1; about 450 for DPB1. Four or five DR-DQ haplotypes were treated as single units for association and clustering because of strong linkage in the cohort. Among approximately 370 genotyped donors of the cohort, an average of about 240,000 unique TCR beta nucleotide sequences was sequenced per donor, of which roughly 17% were non-productive. General conclusions and limits of the study: A further reported finding was that TCR beta sequences accurately predicted the HLA-A and HLA-B alleles for most subjects in the first cohort. It was suggested by the authors that the approach could potentially be generalized to other disease states and immunological phenotypes. The study listed 150 to 200 TCR beta chains as associated with cytomegalovirus. Some IMGT-functional V segments, including TRBV6-2 and TRBV6-3, could not be distinguished by the 87-base-pair reads and were therefore excluded. Across donors, most TCR sequences were observed very rarely, whereas some public TCRs were present in many individuals. Correlated functional status among segregating V segments might be attributable to linkage disequilibrium, but an unknown experimental factor could not be ruled out. A cluster of highly shared sequence variants was judged likely to represent a technical artifact of the sequencing pipeline. In both the original and validation cohorts, the classifier was reported to diagnose cytomegalovirus status with high specificity and sensitivity. Compared with equally common non-associated chains, HLA-associated TCR beta chains in a later analysis were more clonally expanded and had lower generation probabilities. Most CMV-associated TCR beta chains appeared to be HLA-restricted in a later analysis, and the HLA associations seemed to be driven largely by CMV exposure. Presence/absence analyses assumed roughly uniform sequencing depth across donors, an assumption that may not hold. A later genetic analysis associated a missense DCLRE1C variant with V-gene and J-gene trimming of TCR beta chains, and an independent cohort replicated the association. The earlier analysis of approximately 560 of the donors excluded around 17 rarely observed V segments, including chromosome 9 orphons, because counts were too low. Compared with the 666-donor mean, donors in an Asian-associated ancestry cluster had fewer N-insertions in productive TCRs, according to a later genetic analysis. An earlier analysis of around 500 of the donors showed that most TCR beta V segments appeared in productive rearrangements either about 87% or about 30% of the time, which broadly matched IMGT annotations. According to a later analysis, parvovirus B19, influenza, CMV and Epstein-Barr virus appeared linked to several top co-occurrence clusters. HLA typing was unavailable for some donors at each locus, so association tests used only the typed subset. Assigning TCR associations to individual alleles was difficult when HLA alleles, especially DR and DQ, strongly co-occurred. In vitro tests confirmed that a few of the cytomegalovirus-associated TCR beta chains recognize cytomegalovirus antigens. In a later analysis, TCR association rates were found to vary across HLA loci, with the most associated TCRs seen for DRB1 alleles and the fewest for HLA-C alleles. The only immune exposure information available for the cohort was CMV serostatus. A later analysis associated about 17,000 TCR beta sequences with specific HLA alleles at a false discovery rate of 0.05. Only TCR beta chains were sequenced in this cohort, and the absence of alpha or paired-chain data limited detectable features.

In total, about 650 healthy bone marrow donors made up the cohort. At the time of sampling, every cohort member was nominally healthy, though immune exposures that went unrecorded were likely present. The donor was CMV seropositive and belonged to the group of a few hundred seropositive cohort members. A peripheral blood sample was collected from each donor, and TCR beta sequencing was performed on peripheral blood mononuclear cells. Genomic DNA extraction from the blood cell samples was performed with the Qiagen DNeasy Blood Extraction Kit. Libraries were built with the immunoSEQ multiplex PCR assay. For the multiplex PCR, a mixture combining 60 forward primers for TCR Vbeta segments and 13 reverse primers for TCR Jbeta segments was used. A multiplex PCR assay on genomic DNA amplified the CDR3 region of rearranged TCR beta genes. The amplified TCR beta libraries were sequenced on the Illumina HiSeq System as 87-base-pair reads. The authors' pipeline ran thus. A later analysis tallied roughly 78 million unique TCR beta chains across the 700 or so repertoires, and approximately 12 million of those chains were shared by two or more donors. Raw reads were error-corrected and collapsed into unique sequences with a nearest-neighbor algorithm that merged closely related sequences to remove PCR and sequencing errors. V, D and J gene segments were assigned by aligning CDR3 sequences to IMGT reference sequences. For a sequence to be retained, a match of at least six nucleotides to both a V gene segment and a J gene segment was required. A rearrangement was called productive if the CDR3 had no stop codons and remained in frame with V and J, and every other rearrangement was called non-productive. Following IMGT convention, CDR3 was defined as the stretch from the second conserved V-encoded cysteine up to the conserved J-encoded phenylalanine. Sequences without an unambiguous match to a single V gene segment were excluded from the earlier analysis of about 630 of the donors. An earlier analysis of some 610 of the donors called V segments functional above 56.7% productive rearrangements and segregating when the between-donor standard deviation exceeded 5%. A statistical classification framework was built to diagnose cytomegalovirus status from the catalog of TCR beta chain sequences. In a later analysis, TCR nucleotide sequences were compared against IMGT/GENE-DB human TR gene sequences so that V and J genes could be assigned. The TCRdist pipeline was used in a later analysis to assign CDR3 sequences and most-parsimonious VDJ recombination scenarios. In a later analysis, every TCR beta chain was defined by the combination of its CDR3 amino acid sequence and its V-gene family, and reads without a unique V-gene family were dropped. To address suspected cross-contamination and a sequencing artifact, a later analysis removed over 500 highly shared, low-generation-probability nucleotide sequences. In a later analysis, a clonal expansion index for each public chain was calculated from normalized within-repertoire ranks of inferred template counts. In a later analysis, generation probabilities were computed with a VDJ recombination model fitted to out-of-frame rearrangements, and the resulting probabilities were checked against IGoR. Hypergeometric tests were used in a later analysis to score TCR-TCR, TCR-HLA and TCR-CMV co-occurrence, with a repertoire-size bias correction applied to the TCR pairs. A later analysis estimated false discovery rates by permuting HLA or CMV assignments 20 times. In a later analysis, co-occurring TCRs were grouped with DBSCAN, and TCRdist sequence similarity was added when clustering was performed within HLA-allele-positive subsets. For co-occurrence clustering, repertoires with fewer than 30,000 or more than 120,000 public chains were excluded, along with 4 to 6 repertoires with anomalous nucleotide sharing. What TCRdb holds here is the immuneACCESS table cut down to in-frame rearrangements. Part of the clones is not present; checked against another copy, under half of the missing clones reflect an unresolved V gene, and the others are unexplained. The D gene and trimming were derived from the DNA, and the V and J assignments and clone size from that table. Across this sample there are approximately 95,000 clones, with 75% to 85% seen only once. Around 9.9% of the sample comes from the top ten.

The sequence was collected from a man between 18 and 29 years old in good health and CMV-seropositive. Recombination connected TRBV5-6 to TRBJ2-3; TRBD2 fits 10 bases in the junction. The sample comprised PBMCs. The nucleotide sequence is given as TGTGCCAGCAGCTTGAGGCTAGCGGGGGTCACAGATACGCAGTATTTT. This sequence encodes CASSLRLAGVTDTQYF.